This TCR beta chain was recorded in a study of blood T cell repertoires in COVID-19. In the study overall: The United States, Italy and Spain provided the acute and convalescent COVID-19 samples. The analysed material was cDNA or gDNA that came from T cells, B-cell-depleted T cells, or PBMCs.

In the study's own analysis: By means of reference gene primer amplification, nucleated cell counts were estimated. Profiling relied on immunoSEQ multiplex PCR, and the TCRdb table lists in-frame clones only, not all of them. V, J and clone size are those of that table, while D and trimming were read from the DNA. The table records hundreds of thousands of clones, about 89% of them present only once. The germline V and J ends were trimmed by 5 bases and 5 bases, with 10 bases remaining between them. The germline V gene encodes CDR1 MNHEY and CDR2 SVGAGI. The CDR3 covers 13 residues. Sequencing was performed on peripheral blood. The receptor's source is a man aged 40-50 years with acute or convalescent COVID-19. The rearrangement links TRBV6-5 to TRBJ1-5; no clear D. The CDR3 region has the DNA TGTGCCAGCAGTCCTATTACAGATCAGCCCCAGCATTTT. Translated, it gives CASSPITDQPQHF.